This T cell receptor beta chain was recovered during a study of T cells in Graves' hyperthyroidism and ophthalmopathy. Across the study: Upon initial diagnosis and before any treatment, peripheral blood was collected. Study-level findings and limits: Most thyroid clonotypes that were expanded above 0.001 also turned up in blood.

Points on this clonotype: The antigen remains unidentified.

TCR beta CDR3 sequences were amplified from RNA transcripts. The primer set for the first-round RT-PCR of the TCR CDR3 was HTBI. MiXCR, run by TCRdb on the multiplex PCR reads, gives a single entry per CDR3 protein. The table includes around 300,000 distinct CDR3 sequences, approximately 15% detected once. Inclusion characteristics of ophthalmopathy patients comprised a Clinical Activity Score of at least 3, a NOSPECS grade of at least 4, and duration under 3 months. Fresh peripheral blood, around 9.3 ml of it, supplied the PBMCs. J lost 3 bases, V lost 2 bases, and 4 bases had no gene match. The V gene's germline CDR1 is MNHNY and CDR2 SVGAGI (reference sequence). There are 15 residues in the CDR3.

The receptor's source is a middle-aged woman with Graves' ophthalmopathy. This chain joins TRBV6-6 and TRBJ2-7; 10 bases agree with TRBD1. Sequenced material: blood. CDR3 sequence (DNA): TGTGCCAGCAGTTACCGGACAGGGGGTAACTACGAGCAGTACTTC. The encoded protein is CASSYRTGGNYEQYF.